Given below is one TCR beta chain in context. This entry comes from a study of tumor-infiltrating lymphocytes in primary liver carcinoma. At the level of the study: Patients were men and women aged 30 to 69 years. Each sample had roughly 3.65 to 7.5 million productive TCRbeta reads regardless of tissue type.

Priming with a constant-region primer yielded TCR beta cDNA from about 510 ng total RNA. Generation of the TCR beta libraries relied on three nested multiplex PCR rounds using slightly modified ARM-PCR. A single record per CDR3 protein comes from TCRdb applying MiXCR to the multiplex PCR reads. This table has around 25,000 distinct CDR3 sequences, roughly three quarters appearing once. Unsorted bulk tissue, about 19-32 mg of it, served as the source for co-extraction of RNA and DNA. Sampling of each tumor involved five separate regions. The material sequenced was liver tumor tissue from sampling region 5. Subset described: tumor region T5, tumor centre. The receptor comes from a woman between 25 and 40 years old with primary liver carcinoma and hepatitis B virus infection.

The CDR3 protein is CSDLGVGENEQFF. The CDR3 DNA reads as TGCAGCGACCTCGGGGTGGGGGAGAATGAGCAGTTCTTC. The rearrangement links TRBV29-1 to TRBJ2-1; D is perhaps TRBD1 or TRBD2 (5 bases each). This CDR3 spans 13 amino acids. Trimming removed 7 bases from V and 7 bases from J, with 17 bases in between. The germline CDR1 and CDR2 sequences are SQVTM and ANQGSEA.